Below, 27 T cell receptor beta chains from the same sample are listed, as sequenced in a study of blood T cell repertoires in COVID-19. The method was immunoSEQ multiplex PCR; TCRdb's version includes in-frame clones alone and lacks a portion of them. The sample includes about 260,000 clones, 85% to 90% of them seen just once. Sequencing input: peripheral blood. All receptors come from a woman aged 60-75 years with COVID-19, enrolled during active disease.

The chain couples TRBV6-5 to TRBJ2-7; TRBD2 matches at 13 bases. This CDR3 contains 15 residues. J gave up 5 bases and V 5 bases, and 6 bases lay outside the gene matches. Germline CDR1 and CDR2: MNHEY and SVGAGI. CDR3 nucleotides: TGTGCCAGCAGTAGGACTAGCGGGAGTTCCCACGAGCAGTACTTC. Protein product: CASSRTSGSSHEQYF.

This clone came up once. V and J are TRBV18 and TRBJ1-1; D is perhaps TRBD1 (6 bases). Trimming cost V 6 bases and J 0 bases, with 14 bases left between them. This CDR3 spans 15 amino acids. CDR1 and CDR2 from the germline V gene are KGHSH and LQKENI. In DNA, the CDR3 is TGTGCCAGCTCCCCCGGGACACAAATGAACACTGAAGCTTTCTTT. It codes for CASSPGTQMNTEAFF.

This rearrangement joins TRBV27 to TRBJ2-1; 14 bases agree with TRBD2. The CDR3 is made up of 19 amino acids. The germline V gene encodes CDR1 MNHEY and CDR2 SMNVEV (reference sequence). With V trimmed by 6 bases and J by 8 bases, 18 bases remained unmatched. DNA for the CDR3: TGTGCCAGCAGCACCTCCAGGCCGGAGACTAGCGGGAGGGCCTATGAGCAGTTCTTC. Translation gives CASSTSRPETSGRAYEQFF.

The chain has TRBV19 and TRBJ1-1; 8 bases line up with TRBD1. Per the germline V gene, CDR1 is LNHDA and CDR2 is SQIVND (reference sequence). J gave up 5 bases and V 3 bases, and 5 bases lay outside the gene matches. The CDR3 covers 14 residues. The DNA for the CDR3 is TGTGCCAGTAGTATCGGACAGGGTACGACTGAAGCTTTCTTT. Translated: CASSIGQGTTEAFF.

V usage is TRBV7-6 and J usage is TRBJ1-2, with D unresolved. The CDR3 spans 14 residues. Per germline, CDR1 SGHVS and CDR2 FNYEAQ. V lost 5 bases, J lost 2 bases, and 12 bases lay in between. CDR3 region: CASSPRVGNYGYTF. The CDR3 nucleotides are TGTGCCAGCAGCCCCCGGGTCGGCAACTATGGCTACACCTTC.

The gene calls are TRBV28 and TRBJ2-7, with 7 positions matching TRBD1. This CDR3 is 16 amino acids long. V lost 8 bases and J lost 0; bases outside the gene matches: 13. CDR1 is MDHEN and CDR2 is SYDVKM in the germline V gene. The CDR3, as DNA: TGTGCCAGCGGCCTTCCCCAGACAGGGAGCTCCTACGAGCAGTACTTC. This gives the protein CASGLPQTGSSYEQYF.

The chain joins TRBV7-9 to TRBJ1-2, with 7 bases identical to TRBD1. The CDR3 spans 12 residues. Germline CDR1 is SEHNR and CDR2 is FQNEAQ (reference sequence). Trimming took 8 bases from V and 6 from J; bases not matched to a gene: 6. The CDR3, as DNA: TGTGCCAGCGGGGACAGAACCAATGGCTACACCTTC. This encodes CASGDRTNGYTF.

In DNA form, the CDR3 reads TGTGCCAGCAGTTCGGACAGGGGGCACGCGGGCTACACCTTC. As protein: CASSSDRGHAGYTF. This rearrangement joins TRBV28 to TRBJ1-2, with 11 bases identical to TRBD1. This CDR3 is built from 14 residues. In germline, CDR1 is MDHEN, CDR2 SYDVKM. Unmatched junction bases numbered 6, after V lost 4 bases and J lost 8 bases.

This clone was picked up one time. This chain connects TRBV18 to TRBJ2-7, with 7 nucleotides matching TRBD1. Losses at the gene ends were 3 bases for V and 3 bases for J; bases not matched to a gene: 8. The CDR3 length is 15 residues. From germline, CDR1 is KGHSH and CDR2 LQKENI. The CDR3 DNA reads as TGTGCCAGCTCACCTTCGACAGGGATCATCTACGAGCAGTACTTC. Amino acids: CASSPSTGIIYEQYF.

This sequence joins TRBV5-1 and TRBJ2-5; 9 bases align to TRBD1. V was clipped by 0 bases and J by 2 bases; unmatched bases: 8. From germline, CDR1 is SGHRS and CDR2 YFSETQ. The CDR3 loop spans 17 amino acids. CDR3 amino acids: CASSLVMDGQGQETQYF. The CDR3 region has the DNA TGCGCCAGCAGCTTGGTTATGGACGGACAGGGGCAAGAGACCCAGTACTTC.

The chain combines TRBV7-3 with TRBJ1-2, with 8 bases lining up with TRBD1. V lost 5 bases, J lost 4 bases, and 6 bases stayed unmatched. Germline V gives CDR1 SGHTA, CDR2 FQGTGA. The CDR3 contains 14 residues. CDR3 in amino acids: CASSPGTGFYGYTF. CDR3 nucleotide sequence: TGTGCCAGCAGCCCGGGGACAGGTTTCTATGGCTACACCTTC.

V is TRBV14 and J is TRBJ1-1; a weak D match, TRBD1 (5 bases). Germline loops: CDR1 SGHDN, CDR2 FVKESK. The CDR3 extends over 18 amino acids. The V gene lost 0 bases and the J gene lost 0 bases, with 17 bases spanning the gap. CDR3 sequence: CASSQEIGGASLNTEAFF. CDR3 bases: TGTGCCAGCAGCCAAGAGATCGGTGGGGCCTCTCTGAACACTGAAGCTTTCTTT.

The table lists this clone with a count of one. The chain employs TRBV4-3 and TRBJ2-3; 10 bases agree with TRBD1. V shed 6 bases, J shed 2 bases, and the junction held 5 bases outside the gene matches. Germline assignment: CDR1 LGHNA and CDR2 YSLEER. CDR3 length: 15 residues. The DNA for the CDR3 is TGCGCCAGCAGACCCGACAGGGGGCCCACAGATACGCAGTATTTT. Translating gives CASRPDRGPTDTQYF.

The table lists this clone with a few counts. CDR3 in amino acids: CASSHPGLVAGELFF. The CDR3 DNA reads as TGCGCCAGCAGCCATCCGGGACTAGTCGCCGGGGAGCTGTTTTTT. The chain joins TRBV4-1 to TRBJ2-2; 8 bases align to TRBD2. Germline loops: CDR1 MGHRA, CDR2 YSYEKL. The V gene end was trimmed by 3 bases and the J gene end by 6 bases; junction bases not matched to a gene: 6. The CDR3 extends over 15 amino acids.

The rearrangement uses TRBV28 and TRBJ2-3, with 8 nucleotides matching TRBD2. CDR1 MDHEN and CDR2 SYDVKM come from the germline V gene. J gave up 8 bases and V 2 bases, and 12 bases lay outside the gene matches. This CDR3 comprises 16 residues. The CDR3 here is CASSLVSGILNPTQYF. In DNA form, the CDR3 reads TGTGCCAGCAGTTTAGTTAGCGGGATCCTAAATCCTACGCAGTATTTT.

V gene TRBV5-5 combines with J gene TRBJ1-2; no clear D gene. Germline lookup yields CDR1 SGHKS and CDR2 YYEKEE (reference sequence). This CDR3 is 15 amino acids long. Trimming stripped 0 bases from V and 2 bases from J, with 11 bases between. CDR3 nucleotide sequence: TGTGCCAGCAGCTTGGTTTCGAGCTCCAACTATGGCTACACCTTC. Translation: CASSLVSSSNYGYTF. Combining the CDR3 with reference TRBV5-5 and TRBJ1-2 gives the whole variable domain DAGVTQSPTHLIKTRGQQVTLRCSPISGHKSVSWYQQVLGQGPQFIFQYYEKEERGRGNFPDRFSARQFPNYSSELNVNALLLGDSALYLCASSLVSSSNYGYTFGSGTRLTVV.

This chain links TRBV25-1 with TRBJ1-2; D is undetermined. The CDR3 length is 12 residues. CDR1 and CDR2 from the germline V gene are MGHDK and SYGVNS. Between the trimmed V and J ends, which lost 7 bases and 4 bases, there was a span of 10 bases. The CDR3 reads CASTPRGYGYTF. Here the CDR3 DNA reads TGTGCCAGCACTCCCAGAGGCTATGGCTACACCTTC.

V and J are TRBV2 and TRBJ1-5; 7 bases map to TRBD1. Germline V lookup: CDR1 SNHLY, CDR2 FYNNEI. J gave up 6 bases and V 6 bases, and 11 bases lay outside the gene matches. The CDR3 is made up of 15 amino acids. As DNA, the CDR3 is TGTGCCAGCAGCCCTCAGGGACAGTCTTCTCAGCCCCAGCATTTT. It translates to CASSPQGQSSQPQHF.

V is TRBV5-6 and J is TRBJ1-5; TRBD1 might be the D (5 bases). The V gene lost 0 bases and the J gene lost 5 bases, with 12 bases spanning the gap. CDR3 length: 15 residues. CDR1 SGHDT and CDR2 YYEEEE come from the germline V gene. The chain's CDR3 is CASSLGTTGDQPQHF. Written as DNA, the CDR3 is TGTGCCAGCAGCTTGGGGACAACTGGGGATCAGCCCCAGCATTTT.

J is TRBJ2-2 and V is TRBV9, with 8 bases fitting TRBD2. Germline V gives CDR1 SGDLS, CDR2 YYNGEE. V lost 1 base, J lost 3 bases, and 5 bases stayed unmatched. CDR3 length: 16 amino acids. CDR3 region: CASSVPAGVDTGELFF. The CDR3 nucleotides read TGTGCCAGCAGCGTACCAGCGGGAGTTGACACCGGGGAGCTGTTTTTT.

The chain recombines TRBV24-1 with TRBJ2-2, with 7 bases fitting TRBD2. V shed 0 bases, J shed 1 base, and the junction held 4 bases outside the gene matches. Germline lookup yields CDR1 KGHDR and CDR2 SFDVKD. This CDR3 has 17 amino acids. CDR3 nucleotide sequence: TGTGCCACCAGTGATTTGCGGCTAGCGGAGAACACCGGGGAGCTGTTTTTT. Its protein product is CATSDLRLAENTGELFF.

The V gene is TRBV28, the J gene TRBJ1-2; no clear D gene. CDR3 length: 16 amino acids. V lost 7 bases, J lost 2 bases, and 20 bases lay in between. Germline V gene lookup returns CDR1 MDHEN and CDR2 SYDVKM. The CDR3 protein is CASTSPAEDGNYGYTF. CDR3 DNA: TGTGCCAGCACCAGCCCGGCCGAGGATGGCAACTATGGCTACACCTTC.

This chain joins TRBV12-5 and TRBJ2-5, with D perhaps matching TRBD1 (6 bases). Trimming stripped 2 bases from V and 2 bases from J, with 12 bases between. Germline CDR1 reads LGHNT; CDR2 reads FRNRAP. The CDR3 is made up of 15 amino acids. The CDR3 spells CASGLIGTKQETQYF. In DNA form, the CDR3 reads TGTGCTAGTGGTTTGATAGGGACAAAGCAAGAGACCCAGTACTTC.

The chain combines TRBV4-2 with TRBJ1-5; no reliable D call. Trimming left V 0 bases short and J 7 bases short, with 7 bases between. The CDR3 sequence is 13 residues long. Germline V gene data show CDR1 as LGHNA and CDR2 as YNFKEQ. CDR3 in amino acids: CASSQEQVQPQHF. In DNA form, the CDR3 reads TGTGCCAGCAGCCAAGAGCAGGTCCAGCCCCAGCATTTT.

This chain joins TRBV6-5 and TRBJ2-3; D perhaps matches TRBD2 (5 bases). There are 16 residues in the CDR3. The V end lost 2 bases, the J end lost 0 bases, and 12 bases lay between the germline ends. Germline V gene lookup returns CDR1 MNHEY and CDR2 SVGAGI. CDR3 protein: CASSYRAGPSTDTQYF. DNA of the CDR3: TGTGCCAGCAGTTACCGTGCGGGCCCCAGCACAGATACGCAGTATTTT.

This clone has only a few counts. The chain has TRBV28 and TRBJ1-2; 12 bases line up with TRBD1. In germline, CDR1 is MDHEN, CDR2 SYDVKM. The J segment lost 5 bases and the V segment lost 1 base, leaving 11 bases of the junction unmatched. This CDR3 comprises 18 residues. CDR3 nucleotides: TGTGCCAGCAGTTTATTCGGGACAGGGGGCTTAATCACGTATGGCTACACCTTC. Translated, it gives CASSLFGTGGLITYGYTF.

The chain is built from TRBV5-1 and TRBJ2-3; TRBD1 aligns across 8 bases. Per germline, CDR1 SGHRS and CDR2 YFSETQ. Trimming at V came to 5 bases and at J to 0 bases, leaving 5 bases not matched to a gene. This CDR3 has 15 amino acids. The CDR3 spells CASSRTGTSTDTQYF. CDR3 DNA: TGCGCCAGCAGTAGGACAGGGACTAGCACAGATACGCAGTATTTT.